The 26 T cell receptor beta chains below come from one sample, sequenced in a study of identical twins. From the 5' RACE reads, TCRdb called clonotypes with MiXCR, one entry per CDR3 protein. The table shows about 530,000 distinct CDR3 sequences, with around 22% occurring only once. This sample was shared with a second study, whose subject was yellow fever vaccine responses in identical twins.

Sequenced material: CD4+ T cells sorted from blood. The receptors originated from a woman aged 18-29 years in good health.

V usage is TRBV5-1 and J usage is TRBJ2-7; 9 bases match TRBD1. Germline-derived CDR1 and CDR2 are SGHRS and YFSETQ. V lost 4 bases to trimming and J lost 6 bases; unmatched junction nucleotides: 8. The CDR3 runs 14 residues. The CDR3 DNA reads as TGCGCCAGCAGCCCGGGACAGGGTTTGGGCGAGCAGTACGTC. Encoded protein: CASSPGQGLGEQYV.

This clonotype was seen a few times. The rearrangement joins TRBV4-1 to TRBJ2-1, with TRBD1 identical over 8 bases. There are 14 residues in the CDR3. Germline trimming cut 8 bases from V and 6 bases from J; bases unmatched to any gene: 9. Germline CDR1 MGHRA, CDR2 YSYEKL. The CDR3, as DNA: TGCGCCAGCTCCTACGGAGACAGGGGCAATGAGCAGTTCTTC. Its translation: CASSYGDRGNEQFF.

V usage is TRBV12-3 or TRBV12-4 and J usage is TRBJ2-1, with D possibly TRBD2 on 6 matching bases. Deletions cut 9 bases from V and 3 bases from J, with 18 bases between. The CDR3 totals 15 residues. DNA for the CDR3: TGTGCCAGTTCCTCGGGGGACGGGAACTACAATGAGCAGTTCTTC. Its translation is CASSSGDGNYNEQFF.

The sample holds a few counts of this clonotype. The chain employs TRBV10-3 and TRBJ2-1; D uncertain. The CDR3 length is 15 residues. Germline V CDR1 and CDR2: ENHRY, SYGVKD. V lost 0 bases and J 8 bases, leaving 14 bases between the germline ends. The DNA for the CDR3 is TGTGCCATCAGTGAGTCGATCTGGGCAGCCGATGAGCAGTTCTTC. Translated, it gives CAISESIWAADEQFF.

There are a few counts of this clonotype. The rearrangement uses TRBV12-3 or TRBV12-4 and TRBJ2-1; TRBD2 aligns across 13 bases. CDR3 length equals 16 residues. Germline trimming cut 4 bases from V and 7 bases from J; bases unmatched to any gene: 7. The CDR3 region has the DNA TGTGCCAGCAGTTCAGGGACTAGCGGGATATCAAATGAGCAGTTCTTC. Protein sequence: CASSSGTSGISNEQFF.

The V and J genes are TRBV2 and TRBJ2-5, with no clear D. CDR1 is SNHLY and CDR2 is FYNNEI in the germline V gene. V was shortened by 3 bases and J by 0 bases, with 5 bases between the two germline ends. The CDR3 length is 13 residues. CDR3 DNA: TGTGCCAGCAGTGAGGCTAACCAAGAGACCCAGTACTTC. It specifies CASSEANQETQYF.

A note on this clonotype: A much bigger clone sits one base away, suggesting this may be a read error. This chain links TRBV3-1 with TRBJ2-1, with D unresolved. The CDR3 extends over 15 amino acids. Germline assignment: CDR1 LGHDT and CDR2 YNNKEL (reference sequence). The CDR3 region is CACSQERRAYNEQFF. CDR3 bases: TGTGCCTGCAGCCAAGAGAGGCGAGCCTACAATGAGCAGTTCTTC.

The chain links TRBV28 to TRBJ2-2, with D uncertain. Germline CDR1 and CDR2: MDHEN and SYDVKM. Between the trimmed V and J ends, which lost 4 bases and 6 bases, there was a span of 15 bases. This CDR3 has 15 amino acids. CDR3 in amino acids: CASSSPLVGAGELFF. DNA for the CDR3: TGTGCCAGCAGTTCCCCCCTGGTTGGGGCCGGGGAGCTGTTTTTT.

This clonotype was observed a few times. The chain recombines TRBV7-2 with TRBJ2-1; a possible D gene is TRBD2 (5 bases). Looked up from germline, CDR1 is SGHTA and CDR2 is FQGNSA. V lost 5 bases to trimming and J lost 2 bases, with 16 bases between them. The CDR3 runs to 16 residues. The CDR3 protein is CASSPSQRKTYNEQFF. The CDR3 region has the DNA TGTGCCAGCAGCCCTAGTCAGCGGAAAACCTACAATGAGCAGTTCTTC.

The chain links TRBV2 to TRBJ2-1; no firm D call. Per germline, CDR1 SNHLY and CDR2 FYNNEI. V dropped 4 bases and J dropped 3 bases, with 13 bases sitting between them. This CDR3 is 15 amino acids long. CDR3 loop: CASSARVSLYNEQFF. As DNA, the CDR3 is TGTGCCAGCAGTGCTAGGGTGAGCCTCTACAATGAGCAGTTCTTC.

This chain uses TRBV10-3 with TRBJ2-2, with TRBD1 identical over 7 bases. This CDR3 is built from 15 residues. Trimming cost V 3 bases and J 7 bases; bases outside gene matches: 8. Germline V gives CDR1 ENHRY, CDR2 SYGVKD. The CDR3 DNA reads as TGTGCCATCAGTGACAGACAGGGATTGAGCGGGGAGCTGTTTTTT. Translating it yields CAISDRQGLSGELFF.

CDR3 region: CASSSGGPTGEQFF. The CDR3, as DNA: TGCGCCAGCAGCTCGGGGGGGCCTACAGGTGAGCAGTTCTTC. The genes are TRBV5-1 and TRBJ2-1; 8 bases align to TRBD2. The CDR3 spans 14 residues. The V gene's germline CDR1 is SGHRS and CDR2 YFSETQ. V shed 3 bases and J 9 bases; nucleotides not matched to a gene: 8.

The chain is built from TRBV20-1 and TRBJ2-7; 9 bases align to TRBD2. This CDR3 has 14 residues. Germline CDR1 and CDR2: DFQATT and SNEGSKA (reference sequence). V trimming: 1 base; J trimming: 5 bases; junction bases outside the gene matches: 6. The CDR3 region has the DNA TGCAGTGCTAGAGCCGGGACTAGCCTGGACGAGCAGTACTTC. Amino acids: CSARAGTSLDEQYF.

The chain uses TRBV5-1 and TRBJ2-7, with 10 bases lining up with TRBD1. Trimming cost V 0 bases and J 7 bases; bases outside gene matches: 4. Germline V gene sequence: CDR1 SGHRS, CDR2 YFSETQ. CDR3 length: 14 amino acids. CDR3 region: CASSLGQGAFEQYF. In DNA form, the CDR3 reads TGCGCCAGCAGCTTGGGACAGGGGGCATTTGAGCAGTACTTC.

The V gene is TRBV5-4, the J gene TRBJ2-7; a weak D match, TRBD2 (5 bases). There are 13 residues in the CDR3. Germline assignment: CDR1 SGHNT and CDR2 YYREEE (reference sequence). Trimming left V 4 bases short and J 3 bases short, with 11 bases between. The CDR3 coding sequence is TGTGCCAGCAGCGACGGACGGGGCTACGAGCAGTACGTC. It is translated as CASSDGRGYEQYV.

This chain links TRBV20-1 with TRBJ2-5; perhaps TRBD1 as D (6 bases). V dropped 5 bases and J dropped 5 bases, with 18 bases sitting between them. Germline V gene data show CDR1 as DFQATT and CDR2 as SNEGSKA (reference sequence). The CDR3 sequence is 14 residues long. CDR3 bases: TGCAGTGCTCTATCGATCAGGGGAAGGGAGACCCAGTACTTC. Amino acids: CSALSIRGRETQYF.

This clonotype occurred a few times. The chain recombines TRBV12-3 or TRBV12-4 with TRBJ2-3, with unresolved D. V lost 5 bases and J lost 1, with 13 bases in between. There are 15 residues in the CDR3. CDR3 amino acids: CASSLFLRRTDTQYF. In nucleotides, the CDR3 is TGTGCCAGCAGTCTCTTCCTACGACGCACAGATACGCAGTATTTT.

This clonotype occurred many times. This chain connects TRBV5-1 to TRBJ1-5, with D unresolved. Per the germline V gene, CDR1 is SGHRS and CDR2 is YFSETQ. V was clipped by 4 bases and J by 1 base, with 6 bases between them. The CDR3 has 13 residues. The chain's CDR3 is CASSSDSNQPQHF. For the CDR3, the DNA is TGCGCCAGCAGCAGCGACAGCAATCAGCCCCAGCATTTT.

This chain links TRBV20-1 with TRBJ2-1, with TRBD2 as a possible D gene (6 bases). Between the trimmed V and J ends, which lost 3 bases and 0 bases, there was a span of 12 bases. Germline CDR1 is DFQATT and CDR2 is SNEGSKA (reference sequence). The CDR3 sequence is 15 residues long. CDR3 loop: CSARGRESSYNEQFF. CDR3 DNA sequence: TGCAGTGCTAGGGGTCGGGAGAGCTCCTACAATGAGCAGTTCTTC.

This clonotype occurred a few times. CDR3 bases: TGTGCCAGCAGTGTGGAGGGGGGCAACACTGAAGCTTTCTTT. Residues: CASSVEGGNTEAFF. The rearrangement links TRBV6-1 to TRBJ1-1; D perhaps matches TRBD1 (6 bases). From germline, CDR1 is MNHNS and CDR2 SASEGT. The V end was cut by 4 bases, the J end by 2 bases, with 11 bases between. This CDR3 comprises 14 residues.

The chain uses TRBV5-6 and TRBJ2-7; no clear D gene. This CDR3 region has 14 residues. Germline values: CDR1 SGHDT, CDR2 YYEEEE. V was clipped by 5 bases and J by 0 bases, with 12 bases between them. CDR3 region: CASRSGVSSYEQYF. The CDR3, as DNA: TGTGCCAGCAGGTCTGGGGTTAGCTCCTACGAGCAGTACTTC.

The chain carries TRBV28 and TRBJ2-3, with D tentatively TRBD1 or TRBD2 (6 bases each). This CDR3 is built from 13 residues. Germline CDR1 and CDR2: MDHEN and SYDVKM. Trimming pared 7 bases from V and 5 bases from J, leaving 13 bases between. The CDR3 loop reads CASMPGAGDTQYF. Written as DNA, the CDR3 is TGTGCCAGCATGCCGGGGGCTGGAGATACGCAGTATTTT. The entire variable domain, with the rest obtained from reference TRBV28 and TRBJ2-3, is as follows: DVKVTQSSRYLVKRTGEKVFLECVQDMDHENMFWYRQDPGLGLRLIYFSYDVKMKEKGDIPEGYSVSREKKERFSLILESASTNQTSMYLCASMPGAGDTQYFGPGTRLTVL.

CDR3 amino acids: CASSLSWIGSVYEQFF. The CDR3 bases are TGTGCCAGCAGCTTAAGTTGGATCGGGAGCGTCTATGAGCAGTTCTTC. The V gene is TRBV7-9, the J gene TRBJ2-1, with a possible D match to TRBD2 (6 bases). Germline V lookup: CDR1 SEHNR, CDR2 FQNEAQ (reference sequence). The CDR3 contains 16 residues. V lost 2 bases, J lost 8 bases, and 19 bases lay in between.

V gene TRBV7-8 combines with J gene TRBJ1-2, with D tentatively TRBD1 (5 bases). Trimming took 0 bases from V and 7 from J, leaving 15 bases between them. CDR1 SGHVS and CDR2 FQNEAQ come from the germline V gene. The CDR3 contains 15 residues. The CDR3: CASSLAGDTATGYTF. The DNA for the CDR3 is TGTGCCAGCAGCTTAGCAGGGGATACGGCAACTGGCTACACCTTC.

J is TRBJ1-4 and V is TRBV15; D not certain. V was pared by 3 bases and J by 4 bases, with 12 bases between. This CDR3 is 15 amino acids long. Germline-derived CDR1 and CDR2 are LNHNV and YYDKDF (reference sequence). CDR3 coding DNA: TGTGCCACCAGCAGGGTAGGACGGATTAATGAAAAACTGTTTTTT. It specifies CATSRVGRINEKLFF. Using reference TRBV15 and TRBJ1-4 for the parts outside the CDR3, the full variable domain is DAMVIQNPRYQVTQFGKPVTLSCSQTLNHNVMYWYQQKSSQAPKLLFHYYDKDFNNEADTPDNFQSRRPNTSFCFLDIRSPGLGDTAMYLCATSRVGRINEKLFFGSGTQLSVL.

This clonotype was recorded a few times. This chain connects TRBV25-1 to TRBJ2-6, with TRBD2 identical over 7 bases. V gave up 8 bases and J gave up 0 bases; unmatched junction bases: 1. Germline assignment: CDR1 MGHDK and CDR2 SYGVNS. This CDR3 is 14 amino acids long. DNA for the CDR3: TGTGCCAGCGGGAGGGGCTCTGGGGCCAACGTCCTGACTTTC. This codes for CASGRGSGANVLTF.